The T cell receptor beta chain described here comes from a study of CD8 T cells in Susac syndrome. Random hexamers served to reverse transcribe roughly 0.5 to 1 ug RNA. A multiplex approach, immunoSEQ multiplex PCR, amplified TCR beta CDR3 across 54 Vbeta and 13 Jbeta. TCRdb reprocessed the immunoSEQ multiplex PCR reads via MiXCR and lists one record per CDR3 protein. This sample has over 95,000 distinct CDR3 sequences, with 92% found just once. FACS enriched CD8+ TEMRA cells, while bulk CD8+ and CD4+ were negatively isolated. The CDR3 is 15 amino acids. Germline assignment: CDR1 SGHRS and CDR2 YFSETQ. The germline V and J ends were trimmed by 5 bases and 5 bases, with 19 bases remaining between them.

This sequence originates from a human donor in good health. The sequenced sample consisted of CD4+ T cells from PBMCs. The chain links TRBV5-1 to TRBJ1-1; the D gene is possibly TRBD1 (5 bases). DNA of the CDR3: TGCGCCAGCAGTTTATCAGGGCTTGGGGGGACTGAAGCTTTCTTT. This gives the protein CASSLSGLGGTEAFF.